The rows below give T cell receptor beta chains drawn from one sample of a study of T cells after yellow fever vaccination. TCRdb independently ran MiXCR on the 5' RACE reads; one entry per CDR3 protein. The top ten hold approximately 15% of the sample, which has approximately 610,000 distinct CDR3 sequences, roughly a sixth seen once. Sequenced material: PBMCs, taken less than 6 days after the first yellow fever vaccination. The source of these receptors is a man aged 18 to 30 who received the YFV17D yellow fever vaccine. Both conserved end residues are part of each CDR3. The D gene is left open where the match is weak. Some rows mark clone size as missing; the rest say once, few, many or name a class of expanded clone.

cdr3_aa | cdr3_nt | clone_size | j_call | d_call | v_call
CASRTGVGWPQHF | TGTGCCAGCAGGACGGGGGTAGGGTGGCCCCAGCATTTT | few | TRBJ1-5 | NA | TRBV6-1
CASSLGTGLASNEQFF | TGTGCCAGCAGCTTAGGAACGGGACTAGCGAGCAATGAGCAGTTCTTC | NA | TRBJ2-1 | TRBD2 | TRBV7-2
CASTIGLASPVQYF | TGTGCCAGCACCATAGGACTAGCGTCTCCTGTGCAGTACTTC | many | TRBJ2-7 | TRBD2 | TRBV11-2
CASSFDRGLGGYTF | TGTGCCAGCAGCTTTGACAGGGGTTTGGGTGGCTACACCTTC | few | TRBJ1-2 | TRBD1 | TRBV7-2
CASSYLKSAGDGYTF | TGTGCCAGCAGTTACTTAAAGTCGGCAGGGGATGGCTACACCTTC | few | TRBJ1-2 | NA | TRBV6-5
CASEHTNTGELFF | TGTGCCAGCGAACACACGAACACCGGGGAGCTGTTTTTT | NA | TRBJ2-2 | NA | TRBV19
CASSEGSNEQFF | TGTGCCAGCAGTGAAGGGAGTAATGAGCAGTTCTTC | NA | TRBJ2-1 | NA | TRBV25-1
CASSLELQPGTEAFF | TGCGCCAGCAGCTTGGAGCTGCAGCCCGGCACTGAAGCTTTCTTT | few | TRBJ1-1 | NA | TRBV5-1
CASTQLAAYTDTQYF | TGTGCCAGCACACAGCTAGCGGCCTACACAGATACGCAGTATTTT | few | TRBJ2-3 | TRBD2 | TRBV6-1
CATRGGRTGELFF | TGTGCCACGCGGGGGGGCCGAACCGGGGAGCTGTTTTTT | NA | TRBJ2-2 | TRBD2 | TRBV10-3
CASSTGSTAETQYF | TGTGCCAGCAGTACCGGGAGCACGGCAGAGACCCAGTACTTC | NA | TRBJ2-5 | NA | TRBV6-1
CASSQGVSTDTQYF | TGTGCCAGCAGCCAAGGGGTGAGCACAGATACGCAGTATTTT | few | TRBJ2-3 | NA | TRBV3-1
CASSLDPAGSTDTQYF | TGTGCCAGCAGCTTAGATCCAGCGGGGAGCACAGATACGCAGTATTTT | NA | TRBJ2-3 | TRBD2 | TRBV11-2
CATSDQTGTQHF | TGTGCCACCAGTGATCAGACAGGGACCCAGCATTTT | many | TRBJ1-5 | TRBD1 | TRBV24-1
CASSFFSENTGELFF | TGTGCCAGCAGCTTCTTTTCAGAGAACACCGGGGAGCTGTTTTTT | NA | TRBJ2-2 | NA | TRBV7-2
CASSTGALWSYTF | TGTGCCAGCAGCACCGGGGCTCTATGGAGCTACACCTTC | NA | TRBJ1-2 | NA | TRBV7-2
CASSFGVYEQYF | TGTGCCAGCAGCTTCGGGGTCTACGAGCAGTACTTC | NA | TRBJ2-7 | NA | TRBV5-5
CASSQLAGDPGTQYF | TGTGCCAGCAGTCAGCTAGCGGGGGACCCGGGGACGCAGTATTTT | few | TRBJ2-3 | TRBD2 | TRBV27
CRAPQGHNTEAFF | TGCAGGGCGCCACAGGGTCACAACACTGAAGCTTTCTTT | few | TRBJ1-1 | NA | TRBV20-1
CASSQVVAGNTGELFF | TGTGCCAGCAGCCAAGTAGTAGCGGGGAACACCGGGGAGCTGTTTTTT | many | TRBJ2-2 | TRBD2 | TRBV4-2
CASMGRTGTNSGNTIYF | TGCGCCAGCATGGGTCGGACAGGGACCAACTCTGGAAACACCATATATTTT | NA | TRBJ1-3 | TRBD1 | TRBV4-1
CASSFYAGLTEQYF | TGTGCCAGCAGTTTTTATGCGGGTTTGACCGAGCAGTACTTC | NA | TRBJ2-7 | NA | TRBV6-5
CSALGFSYNEQFF | TGCAGTGCTCTCGGATTCTCCTACAATGAGCAGTTCTTC | NA | TRBJ2-1 | NA | TRBV20-1
CASSTGNIQYF | TGTGCCAGCAGTACCGGGAACATTCAGTACTTC | few | TRBJ2-4 | NA | TRBV4-2
CASSPWDRGYSYF | TGTGCCAGCTCACCGTGGGACAGGGGCTATTCGTACTTC | NA | TRBJ2-7 | TRBD1 | TRBV18
CSAGRTGVSEQFF | TGCAGTGCCGGAAGGACAGGGGTAAGCGAGCAGTTCTTC | few | TRBJ2-1 | TRBD1 | TRBV20-1
CASWGGRYNQPQHF | TGTGCCAGCTGGGGGGGCCGGTACAATCAGCCCCAGCATTTT | NA | TRBJ1-5 | NA | TRBV6-1
CASSSGRSLSNEKLFF | TGCGCCAGCAGCTCCGGACGGAGCTTAAGTAATGAAAAACTGTTTTTT | NA | TRBJ1-4 | NA | TRBV5-1
CSASLGLGGEQYF | TGCAGTGCTAGCCTGGGATTGGGTGGCGAGCAGTACTTC | few | TRBJ2-7 | NA | TRBV20-1
CASSQGTRTGNIQYF | TGCGCCAGCAGCCAAGGAACCAGGACTGGAAACATTCAGTACTTC | NA | TRBJ2-4 | NA | TRBV4-3
CASSQLGRVGTGELFF | TGCGCCAGCAGCCAGCTGGGGAGGGTAGGAACCGGGGAGCTGTTTTTT | few | TRBJ2-2 | TRBD2 | TRBV4-3
CASSRLPGGSSGANVLTF | TGTGCCAGCAGCCGTTTGCCGGGGGGGTCCTCTGGGGCCAACGTCCTGACTTTC | few | TRBJ2-6 | TRBD2 | TRBV5-6
CASSLVLTEAFF | TGTGCCAGCAGCTTAGTCTTGACTGAAGCTTTCTTT | NA | TRBJ1-1 | NA | TRBV7-9
CASTGTGQYNEQFF | TGTGCCAGCACCGGGACAGGGCAATACAATGAGCAGTTCTTC | few | TRBJ2-1 | TRBD1 | TRBV12-3/TRBV12-4
CSAKRAGIGNEQFF | TGCAGTGCTAAGCGGGCGGGAATAGGTAATGAGCAGTTCTTC | many | TRBJ2-1 | NA | TRBV20-1
CASSPDSGTNYGYTF | TGTGCCAGCAGCCCCGACTCCGGAACTAACTATGGCTACACCTTC | NA | TRBJ1-2 | NA | TRBV5-6
CASTPGDRIGTEAFF | TGTGCCAGTACCCCTGGGGACAGAATCGGGACTGAAGCTTTCTTT | NA | TRBJ1-1 | TRBD1 | TRBV19
CASSPWGSDQETQYF | TGTGCCAGCAGCCCCTGGGGGTCAGACCAAGAGACCCAGTACTTC | NA | TRBJ2-5 | NA | TRBV7-9
CASSFALGNRIYEQYF | TGCGCCAGCAGCTTCGCACTCGGAAACAGGATCTACGAGCAGTACTTC | many | TRBJ2-7 | NA | TRBV5-1
CASLQGAESTDTQYF | TGTGCCAGCTTACAGGGGGCGGAAAGCACAGATACGCAGTATTTT | few | TRBJ2-3 | TRBD1 | TRBV19
CASRNGGDRAFF | TGTGCCAGCAGAAACGGCGGGGATCGAGCTTTCTTT | NA | TRBJ1-1 | NA | TRBV6-5
CASGQMNTEAFF | TGTGCCAGCGGACAGATGAACACTGAAGCTTTCTTT | NA | TRBJ1-1 | NA | TRBV9
CASSLTLLVGYNEQFF | TGTGCCAGCAGTCTGACCCTCCTAGTGGGCTACAATGAGCAGTTCTTC | NA | TRBJ2-1 | NA | TRBV2
CAISEVAGGTYNEQFF | TGTGCCATCAGTGAGGTAGCGGGGGGGACCTACAATGAGCAGTTCTTC | few | TRBJ2-1 | TRBD2 | TRBV10-3
CASRGGQRQETQYF | TGTGCCAGCAGGGGCGGACAGAGACAAGAGACCCAGTACTTC | NA | TRBJ2-5 | NA | TRBV2
CASSPAAARIQYF | TGTGCCAGCAGCCCCGCTGCGGCTCGCATTCAGTACTTC | NA | TRBJ2-4 | NA | TRBV7-2
CAISDGVRSYNEQFF | TGTGCCATCAGTGATGGGGTTAGGTCCTACAATGAGCAGTTCTTC | NA | TRBJ2-1 | NA | TRBV10-3
CASSQVTGSLGDTIYF | TGCGCCAGCAGCCAAGTGACGGGGAGTCTCGGAGACACCATATATTTT | NA | TRBJ1-3 | NA | TRBV4-3
CASSQDLGTQYF | TGCGCCAGCAGCCAAGATTTGGGGACCCAGTACTTC | few | TRBJ2-5 | NA | TRBV4-3
CASSLVETGFNTGELFF | TGTGCCAGCAGCTTAGTAGAGACGGGGTTTAACACCGGGGAGCTGTTTTTT | NA | TRBJ2-2 | NA | TRBV7-9